Sequencing of this T cell receptor beta chain was carried out in a study of blood T cell repertoires in COVID-19. Study in general: T cells, B-cell-depleted T cells, or PBMCs supplied cDNA or gDNA.

Original data processing: Nucleated cell counts were estimated from reference gene primer amplification. Method: immunoSEQ multiplex PCR; TCRdb's copy keeps in-frame clones and lacks some. V and J calls and clone size are those listed in that table; D and trimming were worked out from the DNA. The repertoire has 200,000 to 300,000 clones, approximately 88% of them found once; the top ten carry 1% to 1.5%. Trimming left V 3 bases short and J 3 bases short, with 12 bases between. Germline V gives CDR1 KGHDR, CDR2 SFDVKD. The CDR3 sequence is 15 residues long. Individuals aged about 18 to 89 years were recruited from about two dozen US areas. Membership in each cohort depended on participant-reported clinical history.

The specimen sequenced was PBMCs or T cells enriched from blood (not recorded which). The chain has TRBV24-1 and TRBJ2-3; possibly TRBD1 for D (5 bases). This clonotype was sampled from a woman in her 40s with acute COVID-19. This chain's CDR3 is CATSDTRQGTDTQYF. The DNA of the CDR3 is TGTGCCACCAGTGATACCCGTCAGGGAACAGATACGCAGTATTTT.